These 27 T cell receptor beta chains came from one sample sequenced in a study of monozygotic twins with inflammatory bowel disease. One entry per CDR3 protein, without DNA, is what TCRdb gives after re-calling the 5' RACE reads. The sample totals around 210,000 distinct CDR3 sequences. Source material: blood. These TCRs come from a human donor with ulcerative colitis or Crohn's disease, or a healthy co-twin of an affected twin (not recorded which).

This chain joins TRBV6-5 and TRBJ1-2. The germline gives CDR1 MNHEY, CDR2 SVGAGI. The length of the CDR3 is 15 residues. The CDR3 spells CASSLGPGHNYGYTF.

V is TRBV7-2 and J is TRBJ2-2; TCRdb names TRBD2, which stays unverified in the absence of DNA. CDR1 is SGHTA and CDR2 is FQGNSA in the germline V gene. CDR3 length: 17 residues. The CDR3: CVSSSPSGGAGTGELFF.

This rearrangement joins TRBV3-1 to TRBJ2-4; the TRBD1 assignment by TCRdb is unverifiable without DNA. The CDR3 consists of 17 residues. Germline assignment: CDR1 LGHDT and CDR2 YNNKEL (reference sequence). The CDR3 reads CASSQERAGTALNIQYF. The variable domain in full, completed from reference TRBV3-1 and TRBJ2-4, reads DTAVSQTPKYLVTQMGNDKSIKCEQNLGHDTMYWYKQDSKKFLKIMFSYNNKELIINETVPNRFSPKSPDKAHLNLHINSLELGDSAVYFCASSQERAGTALNIQYFGAGTRLSVL.

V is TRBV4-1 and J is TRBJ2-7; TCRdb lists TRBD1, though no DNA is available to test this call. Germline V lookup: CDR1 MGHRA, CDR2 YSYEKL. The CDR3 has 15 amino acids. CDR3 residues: CASSQVGDGSYEQYF.

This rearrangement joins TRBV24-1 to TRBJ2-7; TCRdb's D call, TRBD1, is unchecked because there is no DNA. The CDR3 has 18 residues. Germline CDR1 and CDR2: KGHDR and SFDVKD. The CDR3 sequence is CATSDPGTGSRYAYEQYF.

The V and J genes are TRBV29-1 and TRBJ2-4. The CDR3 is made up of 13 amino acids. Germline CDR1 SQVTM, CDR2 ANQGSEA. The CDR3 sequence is CSGLVVAKNIQYF.

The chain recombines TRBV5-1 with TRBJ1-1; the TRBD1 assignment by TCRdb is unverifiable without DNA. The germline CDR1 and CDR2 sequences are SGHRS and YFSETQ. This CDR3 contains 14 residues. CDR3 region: CASSLDQSGAEAFF.

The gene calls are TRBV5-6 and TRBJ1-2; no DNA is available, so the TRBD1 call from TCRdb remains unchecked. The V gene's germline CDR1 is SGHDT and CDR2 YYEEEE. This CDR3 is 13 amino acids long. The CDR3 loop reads CASNFQQDYGYTF.

The CDR3 protein is CASLTPGTGEKLFF. The V call is TRBV28, the J call TRBJ1-4; there is no DNA to check the TCRdb D call of TRBD1. The CDR3 runs 14 residues. Germline V CDR1 and CDR2: MDHEN, SYDVKM. The whole variable domain, remainder taken from reference TRBV28 and TRBJ1-4, is DVKVTQSSRYLVKRTGEKVFLECVQDMDHENMFWYRQDPGLGLRLIYFSYDVKMKEKGDIPEGYSVSREKKERFSLILESASTNQTSMYLCASLTPGTGEKLFFGSGTQLSVL.

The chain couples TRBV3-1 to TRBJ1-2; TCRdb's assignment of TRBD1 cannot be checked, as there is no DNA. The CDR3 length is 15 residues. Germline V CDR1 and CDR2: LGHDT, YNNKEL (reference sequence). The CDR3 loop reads CASSQRTGQGGGYTF.

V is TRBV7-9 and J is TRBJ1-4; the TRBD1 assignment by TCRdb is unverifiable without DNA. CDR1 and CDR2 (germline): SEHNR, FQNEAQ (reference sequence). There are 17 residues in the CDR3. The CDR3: CASSLYGGQGVDEKLFF.

CDR3 region: CAWSVLTGGWGYTF. The chain recombines TRBV30 with TRBJ1-2; the TCRdb call, TRBD1, lacks DNA for checking. The length of the CDR3 is 14 residues. Germline loops: CDR1 GTSNPN, CDR2 SVGIG (reference sequence).

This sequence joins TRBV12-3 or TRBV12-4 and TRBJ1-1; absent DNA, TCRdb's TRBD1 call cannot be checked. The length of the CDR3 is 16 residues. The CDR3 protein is CASSSRQTTMNTEAFF.

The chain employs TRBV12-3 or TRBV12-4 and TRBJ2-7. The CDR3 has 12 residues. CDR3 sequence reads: CASSSSTSEQYF.

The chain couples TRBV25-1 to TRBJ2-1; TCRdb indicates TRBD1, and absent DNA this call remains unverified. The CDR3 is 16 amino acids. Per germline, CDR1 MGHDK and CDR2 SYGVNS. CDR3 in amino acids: CASSERGQGAYNEQFF. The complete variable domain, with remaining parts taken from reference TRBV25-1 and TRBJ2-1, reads EADIYQTPRYLVIGTGKKITLECSQTMGHDKMYWYQQDPGMELHLIHYSYGVNSTEKGDLSSESTVSRIRTEHFPLTLESARPSHTSQYLCASSERGQGAYNEQFFGPGTRLTVL.

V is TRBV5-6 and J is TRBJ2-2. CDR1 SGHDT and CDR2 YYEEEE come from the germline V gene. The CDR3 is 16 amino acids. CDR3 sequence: CASSSPTGKATGELFF.

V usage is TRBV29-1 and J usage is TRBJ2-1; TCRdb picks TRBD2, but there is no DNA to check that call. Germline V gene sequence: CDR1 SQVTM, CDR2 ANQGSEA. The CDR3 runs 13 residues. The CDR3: CSSPGLPYNEQFF.

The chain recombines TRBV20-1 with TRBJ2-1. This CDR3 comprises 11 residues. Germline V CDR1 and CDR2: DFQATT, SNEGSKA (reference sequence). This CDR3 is CSARETGEQFF.

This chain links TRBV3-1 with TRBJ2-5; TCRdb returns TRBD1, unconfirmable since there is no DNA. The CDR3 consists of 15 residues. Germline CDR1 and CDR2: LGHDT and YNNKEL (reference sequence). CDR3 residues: CASSPWDRGSETQYF.

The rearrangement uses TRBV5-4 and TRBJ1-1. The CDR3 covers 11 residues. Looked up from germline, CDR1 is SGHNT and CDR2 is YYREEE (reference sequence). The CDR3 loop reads CASDDGYEAFF.

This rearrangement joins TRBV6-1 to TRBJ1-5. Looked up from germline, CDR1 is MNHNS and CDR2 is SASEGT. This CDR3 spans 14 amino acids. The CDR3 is CASSIADSDQPQHF.

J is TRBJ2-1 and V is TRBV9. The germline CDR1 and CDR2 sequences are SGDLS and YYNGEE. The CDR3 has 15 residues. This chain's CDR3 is CASTRMGSSYNEQFF.

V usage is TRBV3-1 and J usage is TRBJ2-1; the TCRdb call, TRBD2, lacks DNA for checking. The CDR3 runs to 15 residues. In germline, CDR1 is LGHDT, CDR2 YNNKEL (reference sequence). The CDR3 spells CASSLKGSGNNEQFF.

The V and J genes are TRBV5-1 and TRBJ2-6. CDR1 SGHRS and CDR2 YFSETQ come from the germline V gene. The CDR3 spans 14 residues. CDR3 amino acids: CASSLAPGANVLTF.

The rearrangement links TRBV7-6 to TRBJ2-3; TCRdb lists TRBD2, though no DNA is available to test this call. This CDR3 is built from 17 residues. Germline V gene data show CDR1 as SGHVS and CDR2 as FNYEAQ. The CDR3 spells CASSLTPASGSADTQYF.

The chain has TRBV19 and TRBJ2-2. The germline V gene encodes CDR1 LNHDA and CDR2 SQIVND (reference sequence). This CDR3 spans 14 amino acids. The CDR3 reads CASSMDRTTGELFF.

CDR3: CATSRDQGQAYYGYTF. The chain uses TRBV15 and TRBJ1-2. This CDR3 is 16 amino acids long. Germline V gene lookup returns CDR1 LNHNV and CDR2 YYDKDF (reference sequence).